The text below deals with one T cell receptor (beta chain). The data derive from a study of blood T cell repertoires in COVID-19. Study context: Both acute and convalescent COVID-19 samples were obtained from the United States, Italy and Spain. From T cells, B-cell-depleted T cells, or PBMCs came the material, which was cDNA or gDNA.

Original analysis: The authors estimated nucleated cell counts from reference gene primer amplification. The repertoire was sequenced with immunoSEQ multiplex PCR; TCRdb's copy has only in-frame clones and lacks some. The DNA was the basis for D and trimming; V, J and clone size are from that table. The repertoire includes 120,000 or so clones, 90% of them detected once, and about 4.6% sits in the top ten. This CDR3 is 13 amino acids long. V gave up 0 bases and J gave up 1 base, with 6 bases separating them. Germline V gives CDR1 GTSNPN, CDR2 SVGIG (reference sequence). Patients in Seattle were enrolled during active infection, then followed longitudinally.

The material sequenced was peripheral blood. This TCR came from a man between 60 and 75 years old with COVID-19, enrolled during active disease. This rearrangement joins TRBV30 to TRBJ1-2, with D uncertain. DNA for the CDR3: TGTGCCTGGAGTGTAGTCAGTAACTATGGCTACACCTTC. This encodes CAWSVVSNYGYTF.